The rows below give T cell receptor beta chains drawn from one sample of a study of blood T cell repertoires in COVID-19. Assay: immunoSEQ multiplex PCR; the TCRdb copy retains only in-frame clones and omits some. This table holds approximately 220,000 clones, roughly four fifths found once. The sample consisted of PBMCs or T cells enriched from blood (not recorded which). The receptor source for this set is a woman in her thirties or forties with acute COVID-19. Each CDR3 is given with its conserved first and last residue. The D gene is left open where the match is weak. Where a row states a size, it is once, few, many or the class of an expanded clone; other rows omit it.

CDR3 protein: CASSLQGGPYNEQFF
CDR3 DNA: TGTGCCAGCAGCCTCCAGGGGGGACCCTACAATGAGCAGTTCTTC
V gene: TRBV2
clone size: .
D gene: .
J gene: TRBJ2-1

CDR3 protein: CASSQDLIGGQETQYF
CDR3 DNA: TGCGCCAGCAGCCAAGATCTGATAGGGGGCCAAGAGACCCAGTACTTC
V gene: TRBV4-3
clone size: .
D gene: .
J gene: TRBJ2-5

CDR3 protein: CASTSTARETQYF
CDR3 DNA: TGTGCCAGCACCTCGACAGCTCGGGAGACCCAGTACTTC
V gene: TRBV7-8
clone size: .
D gene: .
J gene: TRBJ2-5

CDR3 protein: CASRTVNNYGYTF
CDR3 DNA: TGTGCCAGCAGGACAGTAAATAACTATGGCTACACCTTC
V gene: TRBV6-5
clone size: .
D gene: .
J gene: TRBJ1-2

CDR3 protein: CASSRRQGVIVGNYGYTF
CDR3 DNA: TGTGCCAGCAGCAGAAGACAGGGGGTCATTGTTGGTAACTATGGCTACACCTTC
V gene: TRBV7-2
clone size: .
D gene: TRBD1
J gene: TRBJ1-2

CDR3 protein: CAGGTANSNQPQHF
CDR3 DNA: TGTGCCGGCGGGACAGCTAATAGCAATCAGCCCCAGCATTTT
V gene: TRBV28
clone size: .
D gene: TRBD1
J gene: TRBJ1-5

CDR3 protein: CASSQVTSEADTQYF
CDR3 DNA: TGCGCCAGCAGTCAAGTCACCAGTGAGGCAGATACGCAGTATTTT
V gene: TRBV23-1
clone size: .
D gene: .
J gene: TRBJ2-3

CDR3 protein: CASSPGTGPYEQYF
CDR3 DNA: TGTGCCAGCAGTCCCGGGACAGGTCCCTACGAGCAGTACTTC
V gene: TRBV7-8
clone size: .
D gene: TRBD1
J gene: TRBJ2-7

CDR3 protein: CASSYTTGGNGYTF
CDR3 DNA: TGTGCCAGCAGCTACACTACAGGGGGCAATGGCTACACCTTC
V gene: TRBV3-1/TRBV3-2
clone size: .
D gene: TRBD1
J gene: TRBJ1-2

CDR3 protein: CASSPLGGAKAFF
CDR3 DNA: TGTGCCAGCAGCCCGCTTGGGGGGGCTAAGGCTTTCTTT
V gene: TRBV7-2
clone size: .
D gene: .
J gene: TRBJ1-1

CDR3 protein: CAISSPAGGQDTQYF
CDR3 DNA: TGTGCCATCAGTAGTCCAGCGGGAGGCCAAGATACGCAGTATTTT
V gene: TRBV10-3
clone size: .
D gene: TRBD2
J gene: TRBJ2-3

CDR3 protein: CARGIAGDNFFLYEQYF
CDR3 DNA: TGTGCCAGGGGAATAGCGGGGGACAACTTCTTCCTCTACGAGCAGTACTTC
V gene: TRBV6-4
clone size: .
D gene: TRBD2
J gene: TRBJ2-7

CDR3 protein: CAWNTGGSNYGYTF
CDR3 DNA: TGTGCCTGGAATACAGGGGGCTCGAACTATGGCTACACCTTC
V gene: TRBV30
clone size: .
D gene: TRBD1
J gene: TRBJ1-2

CDR3 protein: CAWNSPPHTDTQYF
CDR3 DNA: TGTGCCTGGAATTCCCCCCCCCACACAGATACGCAGTATTTT
V gene: TRBV30
clone size: .
D gene: .
J gene: TRBJ2-3

CDR3 protein: CASSKHRGNGDEQYF
CDR3 DNA: TGCGCCAGCAGTAAACACAGGGGGAACGGGGACGAGCAGTACTTC
V gene: TRBV10-2
clone size: .
D gene: TRBD1
J gene: TRBJ2-7

CDR3 protein: CASSTLTESSYNSPLHF
CDR3 DNA: TGTGCCAGCAGTACTCTGACGGAGAGCTCCTATAATTCACCCCTCCACTTT
V gene: TRBV28
clone size: .
D gene: .
J gene: TRBJ1-6

CDR3 protein: CASSSGQGIYEQYF
CDR3 DNA: TGCGCCAGCAGCTCGGGACAGGGGATCTACGAGCAGTACTTC
V gene: TRBV5-1
clone size: .
D gene: TRBD1
J gene: TRBJ2-7

CDR3 protein: CAWDTRGHNYGYTF
CDR3 DNA: TGTGCCTGGGATACCAGGGGCCACAACTATGGCTACACCTTC
V gene: TRBV30
clone size: few
D gene: .
J gene: TRBJ1-2

CDR3 protein: CATAPGQSYGYTF
CDR3 DNA: TGTGCCACCGCTCCCGGACAGTCCTATGGCTACACCTTC
V gene: TRBV2
clone size: .
D gene: .
J gene: TRBJ1-2

CDR3 protein: CASSSWTSGTYEQYF
CDR3 DNA: TGTGCCAGCAGTTCCTGGACTAGCGGGACCTACGAGCAGTACTTC
V gene: TRBV6-5
clone size: .
D gene: TRBD2
J gene: TRBJ2-7

CDR3 protein: CASSNYPKDRATTLVEKLFF
CDR3 DNA: TGTGCCAGCAGCAATTACCCTAAGGACAGGGCCACTACCCTAGTGGAAAAACTGTTTTTT
V gene: TRBV21-1
clone size: .
D gene: .
J gene: TRBJ1-4

CDR3 protein: CATSDPPSMTDTQYF
CDR3 DNA: TGTGCCACCAGTGATCCCCCATCTATGACAGATACGCAGTATTTT
V gene: TRBV24-1
clone size: .
D gene: .
J gene: TRBJ2-3

CDR3 protein: CASSYTSTEQETQYF
CDR3 DNA: TGTGCCAGCAGTTACACCTCAACAGAACAAGAGACCCAGTACTTC
V gene: TRBV6-2/TRBV6-3
clone size: .
D gene: .
J gene: TRBJ2-5

CDR3 protein: CASKRDRGGNQPQHF
CDR3 DNA: TGTGCCAGCAAACGTGACAGGGGGGGGAACCAGCCCCAGCATTTT
V gene: TRBV6-5
clone size: .
D gene: TRBD1
J gene: TRBJ1-5

CDR3 protein: CASSLARQGFTGELFF
CDR3 DNA: TGTGCCAGCAGCTTAGCACGCCAGGGGTTCACCGGGGAGCTGTTTTTT
V gene: TRBV7-2
clone size: .
D gene: .
J gene: TRBJ2-2

CDR3 protein: CASGLLQASSNQPQHF
CDR3 DNA: TGTGCTAGTGGCCTCCTACAGGCGTCGAGCAATCAGCCCCAGCATTTT
V gene: TRBV12-5
clone size: .
D gene: .
J gene: TRBJ1-5

CDR3 protein: CASSEQGAQGYGYTF
CDR3 DNA: TGTGCCAGCAGTGAACAGGGGGCGCAGGGCTATGGCTACACCTTC
V gene: TRBV2
clone size: .
D gene: TRBD1
J gene: TRBJ1-2

CDR3 protein: CASSFSLGLYGYTF
CDR3 DNA: TGTGCCAGCAGTTTCTCCCTAGGCCTCTATGGCTACACCTTC
V gene: TRBV28
clone size: few
D gene: .
J gene: TRBJ1-2

CDR3 protein: CASSLALADYNEQFF
CDR3 DNA: TGTGCCAGCAGCTTGGCCCTAGCGGACTACAATGAGCAGTTCTTC
V gene: TRBV5-6
clone size: .
D gene: TRBD2
J gene: TRBJ2-1

CDR3 protein: CASSSGSGTEQFF
CDR3 DNA: TGTGCCAGCAGTTCAGGTAGCGGGACTGAGCAGTTCTTC
V gene: TRBV12-3/TRBV12-4
clone size: .
D gene: TRBD2
J gene: TRBJ2-1

CDR3 protein: CASSSGGWEKLFF
CDR3 DNA: TGTGCCAGCAGTAGCGGGGGTTGGGAAAAACTGTTTTTT
V gene: TRBV27
clone size: .
D gene: .
J gene: TRBJ1-4

CDR3 protein: CAIRNSGRQNEQFF
CDR3 DNA: TGTGCCATCAGAAACAGCGGGAGGCAGAATGAGCAGTTCTTC
V gene: TRBV10-3
clone size: .
D gene: TRBD2
J gene: TRBJ2-1

CDR3 protein: CASSLTPRQGRFNEQFF
CDR3 DNA: TGTGCCAGCAGCTTAACTCCCCGACAGGGTCGATTCAATGAGCAGTTCTTC
V gene: TRBV11-3
clone size: once
D gene: TRBD1
J gene: TRBJ2-1

CDR3 protein: CASSATGTGGIETQYF
CDR3 DNA: TGTGCCAGCAGCGCGACCGGGACAGGGGGCATCGAGACCCAGTACTTC
V gene: TRBV7-3
clone size: once
D gene: TRBD1
J gene: TRBJ2-5

CDR3 protein: CASSLGGGPSEQYF
CDR3 DNA: TGTGCCAGCAGCTTGGGGGGAGGGCCCTCCGAGCAGTACTTC
V gene: TRBV5-4
clone size: .
D gene: TRBD2
J gene: TRBJ2-7

CDR3 protein: CASQAGTSGRSLNEQFF
CDR3 DNA: TGTGCCAGCCAAGCCGGGACTAGCGGGAGGAGTTTAAATGAGCAGTTCTTC
V gene: TRBV11-2
clone size: .
D gene: TRBD2
J gene: TRBJ2-1

CDR3 protein: CASSPRAGVDTGELFF
CDR3 DNA: TGTGCCAGCTCACCCCGGGCAGGGGTGGACACCGGGGAGCTGTTTTTT
V gene: TRBV18
clone size: .
D gene: .
J gene: TRBJ2-2

CDR3 protein: CVGGTNTGELFF
CDR3 DNA: TGCGTGGGAGGAACGAACACCGGGGAGCTGTTTTTT
V gene: TRBV29-1
clone size: few
D gene: .
J gene: TRBJ2-2

CDR3 protein: CASSDGQGFVPQHF
CDR3 DNA: TGTGCCAGTAGTGACGGACAGGGCTTTGTCCCCCAGCATTTT
V gene: TRBV19
clone size: once
D gene: TRBD1
J gene: TRBJ1-5

CDR3 protein: CTSSQDRATGWLETQYF
CDR3 DNA: TGCACCAGCAGCCAAGATCGTGCGACAGGGTGGTTGGAGACCCAGTACTTC
V gene: TRBV1
clone size: .
D gene: .
J gene: TRBJ2-5

CDR3 protein: CALGQGGEKLFF
CDR3 DNA: TGTGCCCTTGGACAGGGAGGGGAAAAACTGTTTTTT
V gene: TRBV30
clone size: .
D gene: TRBD1
J gene: TRBJ1-4

CDR3 protein: CASTRAGKEAFF
CDR3 DNA: TGTGCCAGCACTCGAGCAGGGAAGGAAGCTTTCTTT
V gene: TRBV7-9
clone size: .
D gene: .
J gene: TRBJ1-1

CDR3 protein: CASSPQGANTEAFF
CDR3 DNA: TGTGCCAGCAGCCCGCAGGGGGCAAACACTGAAGCTTTCTTT
V gene: TRBV5-4
clone size: .
D gene: TRBD1
J gene: TRBJ1-1

CDR3 protein: CASSREQGGFYEQYF
CDR3 DNA: TGTGCCAGCAGCCGGGAACAGGGCGGTTTCTACGAGCAGTACTTC
V gene: TRBV11-2
clone size: few
D gene: .
J gene: TRBJ2-7

CDR3 protein: CATSDSGTGGYEQFF
CDR3 DNA: TGTGCCACCAGTGATTCCGGGACAGGGGGTTATGAGCAGTTCTTC
V gene: TRBV24-1
clone size: .
D gene: TRBD1
J gene: TRBJ2-1

CDR3 protein: CASNQGSRYGYTF
CDR3 DNA: TGTGCCAGCAATCAGGGGTCCCGCTATGGCTACACCTTC
V gene: TRBV2
clone size: .
D gene: .
J gene: TRBJ1-2

CDR3 protein: CASSSHRLAGGNEQFF
CDR3 DNA: TGTGCCAGCAGCTCCCACCGATTAGCGGGGGGCAATGAGCAGTTCTTC
V gene: TRBV11-3
clone size: .
D gene: TRBD2
J gene: TRBJ2-1

CDR3 protein: CASSNNREKLFF
CDR3 DNA: TGTGCCAGCAGTAACAACAGAGAAAAACTGTTTTTT
V gene: TRBV28
clone size: .
D gene: .
J gene: TRBJ1-4

CDR3 protein: CASSFAGTNYGYTF
CDR3 DNA: TGTGCCAGCAGTTTTGCCGGGACTAACTATGGCTACACCTTC
V gene: TRBV28
clone size: .
D gene: .
J gene: TRBJ1-2

CDR3 protein: CASSTGEKRAEYNEQFF
CDR3 DNA: TGTGCCAGCTCAACTGGTGAGAAGAGAGCGGAGTACAATGAGCAGTTCTTC
V gene: TRBV18
clone size: .
D gene: .
J gene: TRBJ2-1

CDR3 protein: CASRNTGSSYNEQFF
CDR3 DNA: TGTGCCAGTAGGAATACAGGGAGCTCCTACAATGAGCAGTTCTTC
V gene: TRBV19
clone size: .
D gene: .
J gene: TRBJ2-1

CDR3 protein: CASSLVWGAYNEQFF
CDR3 DNA: TGTGCCAGCAGCTTAGTATGGGGGGCCTACAATGAGCAGTTCTTC
V gene: TRBV7-9
clone size: few
D gene: .
J gene: TRBJ2-1

CDR3 protein: CASSPKGQGYSNQPQHF
CDR3 DNA: TGTGCCAGCAGCCCCAAGGGACAGGGGTATAGCAATCAGCCCCAGCATTTT
V gene: TRBV7-2
clone size: .
D gene: TRBD1
J gene: TRBJ1-5

CDR3 protein: CASKTGPGELFF
CDR3 DNA: TGTGCCAGCAAGACAGGGCCCGGGGAGCTGTTTTTT
V gene: TRBV2
clone size: .
D gene: TRBD1
J gene: TRBJ2-2